The next 7 T cell receptor beta chains were all read from a single sample in a study of vaccination effects on CD4 cells after COVID-19. Antigen specificity for these receptors is unknown. Around day 10 of culture, CD4+ T cells were separated out. This table comes from immunoSEQ multiplex PCR, and its TCRdb copy is limited to in-frame clones, with some not included. This sample has some 28,000 clones; around three fifths occur once, and the top ten carry around a tenth. Sequenced material: CD4+ T cells from PBMCs cultured without peptide, taken before COVID-19 vaccination. Receptor source: a human donor who received a COVID-19 vaccine.

The chain couples TRBV27 to TRBJ2-1; TRBD2 agrees at 14 bases. The CDR3 runs 15 residues. J lost 6 bases, V lost 8 bases, and 6 bases had no gene match. Per the germline V gene, CDR1 is MNHEY and CDR2 is SMNVEV (reference sequence). The CDR3 here is CASGTSGRSPNEQFF. As DNA, the CDR3 is TGTGCCAGCGGGACTAGCGGGAGATCTCCCAATGAGCAGTTCTTC.

V gene TRBV10-3 combines with J gene TRBJ2-3, with 12 bases fitting TRBD2. The CDR3 has 19 residues. The junction had 12 bases not matched to a gene; V was cut back by 1 base and J by 4 bases. Per germline, CDR1 ENHRY and CDR2 SYGVKD. The CDR3 reads CAISELGLAGGPPSDTQYF. In nucleotides, the CDR3 is TGTGCCATCAGTGAGTTAGGGCTAGCGGGGGGGCCGCCGTCAGATACGCAGTATTTT.

V is TRBV5-1 and J is TRBJ2-1, with D tentatively TRBD1 (6 bases). This CDR3 is built from 13 residues. Germline V gene lookup returns CDR1 SGHRS and CDR2 YFSETQ. Trimming removed 4 bases from V and 5 bases from J, with 10 bases in between. CDR3 coding DNA: TGCGCCAGCAGCGAAGGGGGTCACAATGAGCAGTTCTTC. Its translation: CASSEGGHNEQFF.

The V gene is TRBV5-4, the J gene TRBJ2-1, with TRBD2 matching over 11 bases. The CDR3 consists of 17 residues. Germline V CDR1 and CDR2: SGHNT, YYREEE (reference sequence). The J segment lost 2 bases and the V segment lost 4 bases, leaving 8 bases of the junction unmatched. The CDR3, as DNA: TGTGCCAGCAGCGTAAGACTAGCGGGACCTACCTACAATGAGCAGTTCTTC. Encoded protein: CASSVRLAGPTYNEQFF. The full variable domain, rest sourced from reference TRBV5-4 and TRBJ2-1, is ETGVTQSPTHLIKTRGQQVTLRCSSQSGHNTVSWYQQALGQGPQFIFQYYREEENGRGNFPPRFSGLQFPNYSSELNVNALELDDSALYLCASSVRLAGPTYNEQFFGPGTRLTVL.

The V and J genes are TRBV3-1 (or the pseudogene TRBV3-2) and TRBJ1-2; weak D call: TRBD1 (5 bases). The CDR3 covers 13 residues. The germline gives CDR1 LGHDT, CDR2 YNNKEL (reference sequence). Trimming stripped 0 bases from V and 8 bases from J, with 10 bases between. CDR3 protein: CASSQEGLPGYTF. The CDR3 nucleotides are TGTGCCAGCAGCCAAGAGGGACTTCCCGGCTACACCTTC.

The V gene is TRBV11-2, the J gene TRBJ1-4; D might be TRBD1 (5 bases). The CDR3 sequence is 17 residues long. V lost 3 bases and J 6 bases, leaving 20 bases between the germline ends. Germline V gene sequence: CDR1 SGHAT, CDR2 FQNNGV. Written as DNA, the CDR3 is TGTGCCAGCAGCTTTCGTAGACAGAGAAGAGGGGATGAAAAACTGTTTTTT. Its translation: CASSFRRQRRGDEKLFF.

This clone was found once. V and J are TRBV27 and TRBJ2-5; possible D gene TRBD1, 6 bases. Germline V gene sequence: CDR1 MNHEY, CDR2 SMNVEV (reference sequence). The CDR3 contains 15 residues. Deletions cut 6 bases from V and 2 bases from J, with 16 bases between. The CDR3 here is CASRGIGRGQETQYF. Here the CDR3 DNA reads TGTGCCAGCAGGGGAATTGGTAGGGGGCAAGAGACCCAGTACTTC.